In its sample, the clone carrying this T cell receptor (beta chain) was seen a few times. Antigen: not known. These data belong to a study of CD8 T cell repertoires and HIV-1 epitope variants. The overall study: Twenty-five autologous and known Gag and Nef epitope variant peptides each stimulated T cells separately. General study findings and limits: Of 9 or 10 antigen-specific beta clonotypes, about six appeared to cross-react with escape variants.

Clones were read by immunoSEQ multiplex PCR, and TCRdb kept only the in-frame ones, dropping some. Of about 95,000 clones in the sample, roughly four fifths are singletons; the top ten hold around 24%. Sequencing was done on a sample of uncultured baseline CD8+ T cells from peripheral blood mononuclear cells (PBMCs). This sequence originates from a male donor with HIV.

CDR3 DNA sequence: TGTGCCAGTACCCCCGGCCGGGACAGGTCCTACGAGCAGTACTTC. This translates into CASTPGRDRSYEQYF. The V gene is TRBV19, the J gene TRBJ2-7; TRBD1 matches 8 bases. Looked up from germline, CDR1 is LNHDA and CDR2 is SQIVND (reference sequence). V shed 7 bases and J 1 base; nucleotides not matched to a gene: 9. The CDR3 totals 15 residues. The entire variable domain, with the rest obtained from reference TRBV19 and TRBJ2-7, is as follows: DGGITQSPKYLFRKEGQNVTLSCEQNLNHDAMYWYRQDPGQGLRLIYYSQIVNDFQKGDIAEGYSVSREKKESFPLTVTSAQKNPTAFYLCASTPGRDRSYEQYFGPGTRLTVT.